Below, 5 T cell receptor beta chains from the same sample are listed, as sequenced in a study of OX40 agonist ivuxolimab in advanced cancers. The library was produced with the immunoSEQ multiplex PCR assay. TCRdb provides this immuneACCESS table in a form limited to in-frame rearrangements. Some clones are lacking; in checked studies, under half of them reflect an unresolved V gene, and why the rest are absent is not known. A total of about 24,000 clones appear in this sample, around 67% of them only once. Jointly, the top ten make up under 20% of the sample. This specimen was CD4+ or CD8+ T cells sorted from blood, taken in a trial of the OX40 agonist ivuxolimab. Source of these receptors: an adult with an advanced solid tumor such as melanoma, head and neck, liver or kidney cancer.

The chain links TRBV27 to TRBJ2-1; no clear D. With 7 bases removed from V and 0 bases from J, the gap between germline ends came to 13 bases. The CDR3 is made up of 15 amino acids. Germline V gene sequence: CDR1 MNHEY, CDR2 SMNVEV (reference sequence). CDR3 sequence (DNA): TGTGCCAGCAAGCTAGGGCATGGCTCCTACAATGAGCAGTTCTTC. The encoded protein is CASKLGHGSYNEQFF.

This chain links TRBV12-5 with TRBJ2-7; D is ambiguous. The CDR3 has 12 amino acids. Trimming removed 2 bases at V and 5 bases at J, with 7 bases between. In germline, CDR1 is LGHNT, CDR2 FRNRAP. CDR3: CASGLTFHEQYF. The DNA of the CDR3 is TGTGCTAGTGGTTTGACATTCCACGAGCAGTACTTC.

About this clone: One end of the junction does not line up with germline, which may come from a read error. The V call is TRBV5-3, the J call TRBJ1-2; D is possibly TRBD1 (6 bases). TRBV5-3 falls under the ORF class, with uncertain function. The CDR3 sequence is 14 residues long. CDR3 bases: TGTGCCAGCAGCTTGGAGAGGGGGACCTATGGCTACACCTTC. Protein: CASSLERGTYGYTF.

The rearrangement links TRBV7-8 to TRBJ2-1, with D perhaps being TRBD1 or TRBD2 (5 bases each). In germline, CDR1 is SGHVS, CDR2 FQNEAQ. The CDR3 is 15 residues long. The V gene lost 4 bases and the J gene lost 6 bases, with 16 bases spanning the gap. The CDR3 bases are TGTGCCAGCAGCTCCTCCGGGACCTTAACCAATGAGCAGTTCTTC. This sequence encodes CASSSSGTLTNEQFF. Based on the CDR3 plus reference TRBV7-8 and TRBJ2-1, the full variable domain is GAGVSQSPRYKVAKRGQDVALRCDPISGHVSLFWYQQALGQGPEFLTYFQNEAQLDKSGLPSDRFFAERPEGSVSTLKIQRTQQEDSAVYLCASSSSGTLTNEQFFGPGTRLTVL.

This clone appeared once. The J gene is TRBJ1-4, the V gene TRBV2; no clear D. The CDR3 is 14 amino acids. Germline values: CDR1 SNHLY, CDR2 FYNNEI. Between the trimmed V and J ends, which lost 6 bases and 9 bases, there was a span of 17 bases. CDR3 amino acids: CASSDWDQEQKLFF. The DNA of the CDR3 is TGTGCCAGCAGCGACTGGGATCAGGAGCAAAAACTGTTTTTT.